This TCR beta chain derives from a study of blood T cell repertoires in COVID-19. Study information: There were acute and convalescent COVID-19 samples, and they came from the United States, Italy and Spain.

How the authors handled the data: From reference gene primer amplification, estimates of nucleated cell counts were derived. The assay was immunoSEQ multiplex PCR, and TCRdb's table has in-frame clones only and misses some. V and J calls and clone size are as listed in that table; D and trimming were resolved from the DNA. The sample has 150,000 or so clones, around 87% seen once; the top ten hold roughly 12%. Germline CDR1 is MRHNA and CDR2 is SNTAGT. V lost 4 bases, J lost 6 bases, and 16 bases lay in between. The CDR3 runs to 15 residues. Patients from Seattle were sampled longitudinally, starting during active infection.

The sample was peripheral blood. This sequence joins TRBV6-4 and TRBJ2-1, with a weak D call TRBD2 (6 bases). This receptor was obtained from a man between 18 and 29 years old with COVID-19, enrolled during active disease. The CDR3 DNA reads as TGTGCCAGCAGTGTTGGAGGGGTCGCTTTCAATGAGCAGTTCTTC. It specifies CASSVGGVAFNEQFF.